This T cell receptor beta chain stems from a study of blood T cells in healthy people across ages. Study-wide findings and caveats: Naive and antigen-experienced cells could not be conclusively compared, given unsorted PBMCs.

Isolation recovered at least 6.5 million PBMCs from every sample. Germline V lookup: CDR1 MGHRA, CDR2 YSYEKL. The CDR3 loop spans 16 amino acids. Worth noting for this clonotype: Its antigen is undetermined.

The use of a sample-barcoded 5' primer and a J-beta primer mix characterized a second PCR of roughly 6 to 12 cycles. Researchers report that each sample yielded at least 3 million CDR3-containing paired-end reads. Using its own MiXCR run on the 5' RACE reads, TCRdb lists one record per CDR3 protein. The table shows 1.5 million to 2 million distinct CDR3 sequences, with 35% to 50% occurring only once. Sequences were obtained from blood. The rearrangement links TRBV4-1 to TRBJ2-4; TRBD1 aligns across 7 bases. TRBJ2-7 matches the DNA end more closely, so the J call is doubtful. This clonotype was sampled from a human donor in good health. As DNA, the CDR3 is TGCGCCAGCAGCCAAGCGACAGGGTCAAGATCCTACGAGCAGTACTTC. This gives the protein CASSQATGSRSYEQYF.